These 20 T cell receptor beta chains were all obtained from the same sample, sequenced in a study of human T cells and chemical hapten exposure. TCRdb ran MiXCR on the RACE reads and lists one entry per CDR3 protein. The sample records about 160,000 distinct CDR3 sequences, 28% being singletons. Noted time point: patch test 3, about 24 weeks after DPC sensitization. Treatment in this sample: therapeutic diphenylcyclopropenone sensitization with weekly scalp DPC. Sequences were derived from whole blood, sampled in connection with sensitization to the hapten diphenylcyclopropenone (DPC). Receptors originate from a woman aged 18-29 years with alopecia areata. Some clones in this sample may be carry-over from other donors' samples.

This clonotype appeared a few times. The chain links TRBV9 to TRBJ1-1; 7 positions match TRBD1. Looked up from germline, CDR1 is SGDLS and CDR2 is YYNGEE. Trimming removed 4 bases from V and 0 bases from J; junction bases left unmatched: 3. The CDR3 runs 14 residues. The CDR3 sequence: CASSSTGLNTEAFF. The DNA of the CDR3 is TGTGCCAGCAGCTCGACAGGGTTGAACACTGAAGCTTTCTTT.

The genes are TRBV20-1 and TRBJ2-3; TRBD2 is a possible D gene (6 bases). The CDR3 has 15 residues. Germline CDR1 and CDR2: DFQATT and SNEGSKA (reference sequence). In DNA form, the CDR3 reads TGCACCCTGCTGCGGGACGGGGCGAGCACAGATACGCAGTATTTT. It yields the protein CTLLRDGASTDTQYF.

The gene calls are TRBV6-2 or TRBV6-3 and TRBJ2-6; D unresolved. CDR1 is MNHEY and CDR2 is SVGEGT in the germline V gene. This CDR3 region has 14 residues. V was clipped by 4 bases and J by 3 bases, with 7 bases between them. The CDR3: CASSSLSGANVLTF. In nucleotides, the CDR3 is TGTGCCAGCAGTTCCCTCAGTGGGGCCAACGTCCTGACTTTC.

The chain combines TRBV7-9 with TRBJ1-1; 7 bases are a match to TRBD1. The CDR3 has 14 amino acids. CDR1 and CDR2 from the germline V gene are SEHNR and FQNEAQ (reference sequence). V dropped 8 bases and J dropped 0; count of bases not matched to a gene: 6. The CDR3 bases are TGTGCCAGCCGGGACAGATTCATGAACACTGAAGCTTTCTTT. Protein product: CASRDRFMNTEAFF.

This clonotype was counted a few times. V and J are TRBV7-8 and TRBJ2-1; perhaps TRBD2 as D (6 bases). Looked up from germline, CDR1 is SGHVS and CDR2 is FQNEAQ. The CDR3 spans 14 residues. Trimming left V 5 bases short and J 8 bases short, with 16 bases between. This CDR3 reads CASSPRRQRDEQFF. CDR3 DNA sequence: TGTGCCAGCAGCCCTAGACGCCAGCGGGATGAGCAGTTCTTC.

In this sample, this clonotype turned up a few times. The chain carries TRBV7-9 and TRBJ1-2; possible D gene TRBD1, 6 bases. This CDR3 comprises 13 residues. The V gene lost 6 bases and the J gene lost 3 bases, with 11 bases spanning the gap. The V gene's germline CDR1 is SEHNR and CDR2 FQNEAQ (reference sequence). The CDR3 loop is CASRSQGDYGYTF. The CDR3 DNA follows: TGTGCCAGCAGGTCACAGGGTGACTATGGCTACACCTTC.

The chain links TRBV7-2 to TRBJ1-4; no firm D call. The germline gives CDR1 SGHTA, CDR2 FQGNSA. V lost 1 base to trimming and J lost 11 bases, with 5 bases between them. This CDR3 region has 11 residues. The CDR3 region has the DNA TGTGCCAGCAGCTTAGGGTATAAACTGTTTTTT. Protein product: CASSLGYKLFF. Full variable domain (outside the CDR3, taken from reference TRBV7-2 and TRBJ1-4): GAGVSQSPSNKVTEKGKDVELRCDPISGHTALYWYRQSLGQGLEFLIYFQGNSAPDKSGLPSDRFSAERTGGSVSTLTIQRTQQEDSAVYLCASSLGYKLFFGSGTQLSVL.

The chain has TRBV20-1 and TRBJ2-7; TRBD2 aligns across 10 bases. This CDR3 contains 15 residues. Trimming took 6 bases from V and 2 from J; bases not matched to a gene: 10. From germline, CDR1 is DFQATT and CDR2 SNEGSKA (reference sequence). The CDR3 coding sequence is TGCAGTGCCACGCGGACTAGCGGATTTGCCTACGAGCAGTACTTC. It yields the protein CSATRTSGFAYEQYF.

This sequence joins TRBV28 and TRBJ2-7, with D possibly TRBD2 on 6 matching bases. Trimming shortened V by 10 bases and J by 2 bases, and 15 bases separated the two germline ends. The CDR3 is made up of 13 amino acids. Germline CDR1 is MDHEN and CDR2 is SYDVKM. CDR3 nucleotides: TGTGCCACAACCGGGACTGCAGCCTACGAGCAGTACTTC. Translation: CATTGTAAYEQYF.

This clonotype has only a few counts. J is TRBJ2-7 and V is TRBV29-1, with 12 bases fitting TRBD1. This CDR3 spans 13 amino acids. Per the germline V gene, CDR1 is SQVTM and CDR2 is ANQGSEA. The CDR3 DNA is TGCAGTGCCCGGGGACAGGGGGCCGGGGAGCAGTACTTC. Amino acids: CSARGQGAGEQYF.

A few counts support this clonotype. The chain joins TRBV29-1 to TRBJ2-5, with D tentatively TRBD1 (7 bases). The CDR3 is 16 residues long. Trimming removed 3 bases from V and 3 bases from J, with 20 bases in between. Germline V gene sequence: CDR1 SQVTM, CDR2 ANQGSEA. CDR3 bases: TGCAGCGTTGACGGGCCGAGACAGGGCGGGGAAGAGACCCAGTACTTC. Its translation is CSVDGPRQGGEETQYF.

This chain joins TRBV4-3 and TRBJ1-1, with no clear D. In germline, CDR1 is LGHNA, CDR2 YSLEER. The length of the CDR3 is 13 residues. Trimming pared 4 bases from V and 3 bases from J, leaving 9 bases between. The CDR3: CASSPEGYTEAFF. In nucleotides, the CDR3 is TGCGCCAGCAGCCCAGAAGGGTACACTGAAGCTTTCTTT.

This clonotype was picked up a small number of times. V and J are TRBV9 and TRBJ2-1; D is unresolved. V dropped 2 bases and J dropped 1 base, with 10 bases sitting between them. Germline loops: CDR1 SGDLS, CDR2 YYNGEE. The CDR3 extends over 15 amino acids. The CDR3 here is CASSVDHFSYNEQFF. The DNA of the CDR3 is TGTGCCAGCAGCGTCGACCACTTTTCCTACAATGAGCAGTTCTTC. The variable domain in full, completed from reference TRBV9 and TRBJ2-1, reads DSGVTQTPKHLITATGQRVTLRCSPRSGDLSVYWYQQSLDQGLQFLIQYYNGEERAKGNILERFSAQQFPDLHSELNLSSLELGDSALYFCASSVDHFSYNEQFFGPGTRLTVL.

This clonotype was picked up a small number of times. Compared with germline, one end of the junction differs, possibly owing to a read error. This chain uses TRBV10-3 with TRBJ2-3, with D perhaps TRBD1 (5 bases). CDR1 ENHRY and CDR2 SYGVKD come from the germline V gene. The CDR3 loop spans 12 amino acids. CDR3 residues: CAISEGEDAQYF. CDR3 nucleotide sequence: TGTGCCATCAGTGAAGGGGAAGATGCGCAGTATTTT.

There are many counts of this clonotype. The gene calls are TRBV20-1 and TRBJ2-7; TRBD2 agrees at 7 bases. From germline, CDR1 is DFQATT and CDR2 SNEGSKA (reference sequence). V was clipped by 5 bases and J by 6 bases; unmatched bases: 10. This CDR3 contains 13 residues. Written as DNA, the CDR3 is TGCAGTGCTGCGGTGGGGGGGACTGGCGAGCAGTACTTC. Its translation: CSAAVGGTGEQYF.

This clonotype was seen a handful of times. The V call is TRBV4-2, the J call TRBJ1-3; the D gene is possibly TRBD1 (6 bases). V was trimmed by 0 bases and J by 8 bases, leaving 11 bases between them. Germline loops: CDR1 LGHNA, CDR2 YNFKEQ. This CDR3 is built from 14 residues. CDR3 bases: TGTGCCAGCAGCCAAGAAAGGTGGGGGCACACCATATATTTT. Amino acid sequence: CASSQERWGHTIYF.

This clonotype came up many times. The chain recombines TRBV27 with TRBJ2-7; D gene unclear. Germline V gene data show CDR1 as MNHEY and CDR2 as SMNVEV (reference sequence). The CDR3 has 15 residues. V gave up 5 bases and J gave up 3 bases, with 17 bases separating them. The CDR3 sequence: CASSAYIGTGYEQYF. The DNA for the CDR3 is TGTGCCAGCAGTGCCTACATCGGTACGGGCTACGAGCAGTACTTC.

This clonotype was detected once. The chain couples TRBV12-3 or TRBV12-4 to TRBJ1-5; TRBD1 matches at 9 bases. The CDR3 loop spans 15 amino acids. The V gene end was trimmed by 6 bases and the J gene end by 2 bases; junction bases not matched to a gene: 5. The CDR3 sequence: CASSRDRVRNQPQHF. The CDR3 coding sequence is TGTGCCAGCAGCCGGGACAGGGTACGCAATCAGCCCCAGCATTTT.

This clonotype was counted many times. The CDR3 nucleotides read TGTGCCAGCAGCGCAGACAGTGGCACTGAAGCTTTCTTT. Amino acid sequence: CASSADSGTEAFF. This rearrangement joins TRBV9 to TRBJ1-1; D possibly corresponds to TRBD1 (5 bases). Trimming took 3 bases from V and 4 from J, leaving 10 bases between them. Germline V CDR1 and CDR2: SGDLS, YYNGEE. The CDR3 is 13 amino acids. The complete variable domain, with remaining parts taken from reference TRBV9 and TRBJ1-1, reads DSGVTQTPKHLITATGQRVTLRCSPRSGDLSVYWYQQSLDQGLQFLIQYYNGEERAKGNILERFSAQQFPDLHSELNLSSLELGDSALYFCASSADSGTEAFFGQGTRLTVV.

The rearrangement links TRBV10-3 to TRBJ2-2, with 14 bases lining up with TRBD2. CDR3 length: 16 amino acids. Germline V gene lookup returns CDR1 ENHRY and CDR2 SYGVKD. V gave up 6 bases and J gave up 6 bases; unmatched junction bases: 6. The CDR3 DNA reads TGTGCCATCAGACCGGGACTAGCGGGAGTCCCCGGGGAGCTGTTTTTT. This codes for CAIRPGLAGVPGELFF.